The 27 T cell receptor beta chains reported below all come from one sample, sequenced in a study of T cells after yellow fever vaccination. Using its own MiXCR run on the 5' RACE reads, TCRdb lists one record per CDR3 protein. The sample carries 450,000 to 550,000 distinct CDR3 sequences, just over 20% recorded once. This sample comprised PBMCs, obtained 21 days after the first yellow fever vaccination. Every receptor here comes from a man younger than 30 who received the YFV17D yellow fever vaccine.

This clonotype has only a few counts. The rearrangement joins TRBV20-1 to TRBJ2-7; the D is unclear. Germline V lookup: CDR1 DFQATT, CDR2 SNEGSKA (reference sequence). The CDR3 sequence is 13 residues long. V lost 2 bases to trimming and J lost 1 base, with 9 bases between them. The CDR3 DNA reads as TGCAGTGCTAGACGGACGCAGTCCTACGAGCAGTACGTC. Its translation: CSARRTQSYEQYV.

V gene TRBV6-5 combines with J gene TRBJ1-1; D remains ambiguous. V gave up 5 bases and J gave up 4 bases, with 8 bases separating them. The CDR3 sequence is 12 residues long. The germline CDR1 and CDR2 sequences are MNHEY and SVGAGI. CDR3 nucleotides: TGTGCCAGCAGTCATACCTCCACTGAAGCTTTCTTT. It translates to CASSHTSTEAFF.

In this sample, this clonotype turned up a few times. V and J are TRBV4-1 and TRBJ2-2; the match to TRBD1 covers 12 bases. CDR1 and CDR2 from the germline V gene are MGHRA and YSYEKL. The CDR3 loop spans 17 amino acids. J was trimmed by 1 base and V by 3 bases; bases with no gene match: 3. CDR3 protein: CASSQGQGAKNTGELFF. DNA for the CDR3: TGCGCCAGCAGCCAGGGACAGGGGGCGAAGAACACCGGGGAGCTGTTTTTT.

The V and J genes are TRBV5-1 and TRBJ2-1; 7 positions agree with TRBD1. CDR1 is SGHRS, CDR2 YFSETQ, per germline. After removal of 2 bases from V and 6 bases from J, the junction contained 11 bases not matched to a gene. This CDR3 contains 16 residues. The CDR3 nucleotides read TGCGCCAGCAGCTTTACGGTTTCCGGGACAGTCAATGAGCAGTTCTTC. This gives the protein CASSFTVSGTVNEQFF.

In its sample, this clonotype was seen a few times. The CDR3 DNA follows: TGTGCCAGCACCTGGGGCCCCGGGGGTGAAGAGACCCAGTACTTC. It encodes CASTWGPGGEETQYF. The chain joins TRBV28 to TRBJ2-5, with D tentatively TRBD2 (6 bases). Trimming removed 7 bases from V and 3 bases from J, with 18 bases in between. Per the germline V gene, CDR1 is MDHEN and CDR2 is SYDVKM. CDR3 length equals 15 residues.

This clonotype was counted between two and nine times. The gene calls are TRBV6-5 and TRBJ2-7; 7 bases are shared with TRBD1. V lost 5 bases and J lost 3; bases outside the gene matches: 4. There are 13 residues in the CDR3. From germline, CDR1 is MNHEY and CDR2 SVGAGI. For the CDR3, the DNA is TGTGCCAGCAGTAACCGGGACAGCTACGAGCAGTACTTC. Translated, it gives CASSNRDSYEQYF.

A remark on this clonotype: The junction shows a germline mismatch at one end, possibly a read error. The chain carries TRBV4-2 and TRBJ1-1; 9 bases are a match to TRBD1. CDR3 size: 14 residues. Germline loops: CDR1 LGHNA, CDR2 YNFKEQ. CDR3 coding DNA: TGTGCCAGCAGCCCTGGACAGGGGAACACTGGAGCTTTCTTT. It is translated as CASSPGQGNTGAFF.

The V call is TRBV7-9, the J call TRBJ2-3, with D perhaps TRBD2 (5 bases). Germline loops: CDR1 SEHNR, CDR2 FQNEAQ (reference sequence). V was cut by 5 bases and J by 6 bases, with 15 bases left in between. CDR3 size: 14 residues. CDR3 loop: CASSKRTDPDTQYF. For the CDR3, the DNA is TGTGCCAGCAGCAAGAGGACTGACCCCGATACGCAGTATTTT. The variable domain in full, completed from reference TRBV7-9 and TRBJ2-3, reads DTGVSQNPRHKITKRGQNVTFRCDPISEHNRLYWYRQTLGQGPEFLTYFQNEAQLEKSRLLSDRFSAERPKGSFSTLEIQRTEQGDSAMYLCASSKRTDPDTQYFGPGTRLTVL.

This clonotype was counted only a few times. CDR3 sequence (DNA): TGCGCCAGCAGCCAAGATCAGGGAGCGGGTCCCAGCACAGATACGCAGTATTTT. This sequence encodes CASSQDQGAGPSTDTQYF. The chain couples TRBV4-3 to TRBJ2-3, with TRBD2 as a possible D gene (6 bases). Germline lookup yields CDR1 LGHNA and CDR2 YSLEER. Trimming removed 0 bases at V and 0 bases at J, with 16 bases between. The CDR3 totals 18 residues.

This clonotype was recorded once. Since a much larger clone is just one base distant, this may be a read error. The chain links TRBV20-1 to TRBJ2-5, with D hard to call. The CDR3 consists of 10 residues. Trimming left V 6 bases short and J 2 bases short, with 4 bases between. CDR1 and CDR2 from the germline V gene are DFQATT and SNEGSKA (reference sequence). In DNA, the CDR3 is TGCAGTGCCGCTCAAGAGACCCAGTACTTC. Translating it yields CSAAQETQYF.

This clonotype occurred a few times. CDR3 region: CSVRGPDEKLFF. CDR3 nucleotide sequence: TGCAGCGTTCGGGGACCAGATGAAAAACTGTTTTTT. The rearrangement joins TRBV29-1 to TRBJ1-4; D might be TRBD1 (5 bases). The V end lost 5 bases, the J end lost 6 bases, and 10 bases lay between the germline ends. The CDR3 consists of 12 residues. Germline CDR1 and CDR2: SQVTM and ANQGSEA.

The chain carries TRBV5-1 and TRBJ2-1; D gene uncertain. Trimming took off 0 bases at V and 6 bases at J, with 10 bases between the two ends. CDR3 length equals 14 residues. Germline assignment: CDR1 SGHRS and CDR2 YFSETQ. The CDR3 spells CASSLAARVNEQFF. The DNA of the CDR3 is TGCGCCAGCAGCTTGGCTGCTAGAGTCAATGAGCAGTTCTTC.

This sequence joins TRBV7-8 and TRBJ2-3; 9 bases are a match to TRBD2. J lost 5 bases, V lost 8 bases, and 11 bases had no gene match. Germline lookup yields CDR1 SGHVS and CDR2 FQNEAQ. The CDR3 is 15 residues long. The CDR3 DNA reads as TGTGCCAGCGGGTCAGAGCGGGGGGCCGGAGATACGCAGTATTTT. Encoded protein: CASGSERGAGDTQYF.

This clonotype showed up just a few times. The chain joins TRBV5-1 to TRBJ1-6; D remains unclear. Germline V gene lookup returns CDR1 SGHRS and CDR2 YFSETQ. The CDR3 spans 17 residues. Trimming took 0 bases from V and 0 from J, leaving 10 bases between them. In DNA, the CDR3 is TGCGCCAGCAGCTTGGTTGGCGGGAGCTCCTATAATTCACCCCTCCACTTT. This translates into CASSLVGGSSYNSPLHF.

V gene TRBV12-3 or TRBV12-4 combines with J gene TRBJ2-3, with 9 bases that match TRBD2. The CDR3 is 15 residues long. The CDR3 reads CTCSLGGGVSDTQYF. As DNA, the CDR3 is TGTACCTGCAGTTTGGGCGGGGGGGTTTCGGATACGCAGTATTTT.

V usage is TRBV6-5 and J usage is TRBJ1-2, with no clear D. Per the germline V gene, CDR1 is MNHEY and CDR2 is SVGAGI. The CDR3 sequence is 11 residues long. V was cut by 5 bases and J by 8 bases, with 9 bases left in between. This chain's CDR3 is CASSSNEGYTF. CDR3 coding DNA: TGTGCCAGCAGTAGCAATGAAGGCTACACCTTC.

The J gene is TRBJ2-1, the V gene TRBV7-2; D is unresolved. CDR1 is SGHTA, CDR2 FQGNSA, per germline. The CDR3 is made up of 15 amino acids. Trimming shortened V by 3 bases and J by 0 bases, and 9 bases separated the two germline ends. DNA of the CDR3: TGTGCCAGCAGCTTTGGTTCCGTCTCCTACAATGAGCAGTTCTTC. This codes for CASSFGSVSYNEQFF. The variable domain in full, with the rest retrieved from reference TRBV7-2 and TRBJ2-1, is GAGVSQSPSNKVTEKGKDVELRCDPISGHTALYWYRQSLGQGLEFLIYFQGNSAPDKSGLPSDRFSAERTGGSVSTLTIQRTQQEDSAVYLCASSFGSVSYNEQFFGPGTRLTVL.

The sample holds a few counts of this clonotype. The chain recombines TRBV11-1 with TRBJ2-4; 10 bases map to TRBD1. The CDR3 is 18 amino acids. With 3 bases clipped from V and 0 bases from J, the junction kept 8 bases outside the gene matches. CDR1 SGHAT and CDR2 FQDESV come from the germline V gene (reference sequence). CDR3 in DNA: TGTGCCAGCAGCTTCGGACAGGGGGACCCAATAGCCAAAAACATTCAGTACTTC. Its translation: CASSFGQGDPIAKNIQYF.

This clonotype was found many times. The chain's CDR3 is CATSRDRVNTEAFF. The CDR3 DNA follows: TGTGCCACCAGCAGGGACAGGGTGAACACTGAAGCTTTCTTT. The chain combines TRBV15 with TRBJ1-1, with 8 bases that match TRBD1. Germline V lookup: CDR1 LNHNV, CDR2 YYDKDF (reference sequence). The CDR3 runs 14 residues. The ends lost 3 bases at V and 0 bases at J; junction bases unmatched: 0. The complete variable domain, with remaining parts taken from reference TRBV15 and TRBJ1-1, reads DAMVIQNPRYQVTQFGKPVTLSCSQTLNHNVMYWYQQKSSQAPKLLFHYYDKDFNNEADTPDNFQSRRPNTSFCFLDIRSPGLGDTAMYLCATSRDRVNTEAFFGQGTRLTVV.

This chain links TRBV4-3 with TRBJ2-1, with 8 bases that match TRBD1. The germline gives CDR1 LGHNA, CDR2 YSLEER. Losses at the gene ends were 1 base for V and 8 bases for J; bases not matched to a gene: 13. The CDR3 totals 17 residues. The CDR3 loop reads CASSQGQGKWKMDEQFF. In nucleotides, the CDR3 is TGCGCCAGCAGCCAAGGACAGGGGAAGTGGAAGATGGATGAGCAGTTCTTC.

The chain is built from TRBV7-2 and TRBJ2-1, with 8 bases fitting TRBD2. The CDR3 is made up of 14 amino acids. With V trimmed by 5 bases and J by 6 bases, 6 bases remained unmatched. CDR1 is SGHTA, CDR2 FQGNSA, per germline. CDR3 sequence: CASSLGLGVNEQFF. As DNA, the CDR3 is TGTGCCAGCAGCCTGGGACTAGGAGTCAATGAGCAGTTCTTC.

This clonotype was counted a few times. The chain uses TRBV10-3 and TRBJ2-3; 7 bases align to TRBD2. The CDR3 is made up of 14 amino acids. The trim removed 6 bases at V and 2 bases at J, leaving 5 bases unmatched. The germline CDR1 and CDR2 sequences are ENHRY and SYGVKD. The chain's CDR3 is CAIRREGSTDTQYF. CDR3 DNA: TGTGCCATCAGGAGGGAGGGTTCCACAGATACGCAGTATTTT.

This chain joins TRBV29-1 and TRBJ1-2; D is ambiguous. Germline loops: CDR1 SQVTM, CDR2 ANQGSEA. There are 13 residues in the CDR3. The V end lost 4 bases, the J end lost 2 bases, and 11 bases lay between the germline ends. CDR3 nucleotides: TGCAGCGTTGGCGAACAGACCAACTATGGCTACACCTTC. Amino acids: CSVGEQTNYGYTF. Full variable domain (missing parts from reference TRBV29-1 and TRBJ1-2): SAVISQKPSRDICQRGTSLTIQCQVDSQVTMMFWYRQQPGQSLTLIATANQGSEATYESGFVIDKFPISRPNLTFSTLTVSNMSPEDSSIYLCSVGEQTNYGYTFGSGTRLTVV.

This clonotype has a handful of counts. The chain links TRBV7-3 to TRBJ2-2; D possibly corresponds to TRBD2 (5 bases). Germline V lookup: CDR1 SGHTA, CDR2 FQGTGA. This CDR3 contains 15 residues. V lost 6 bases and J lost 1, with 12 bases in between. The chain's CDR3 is CASRPGDRNTGELFF. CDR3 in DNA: TGTGCCAGCAGGCCCGGGGATCGGAACACCGGGGAGCTGTTTTTT. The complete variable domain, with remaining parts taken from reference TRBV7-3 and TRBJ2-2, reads GAGVSQTPSNKVTEKGKYVELRCDPISGHTALYWYRQSLGQGPEFLIYFQGTGAADDSGLPNDRFFAVRPEGSVSTLKIQRTERGDSAVYLCASRPGDRNTGELFFGEGSRLTVL.

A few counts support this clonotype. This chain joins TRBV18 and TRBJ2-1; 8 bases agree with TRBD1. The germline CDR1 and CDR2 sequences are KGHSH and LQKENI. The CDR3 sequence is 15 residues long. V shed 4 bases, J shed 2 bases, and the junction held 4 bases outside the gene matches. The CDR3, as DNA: TGTGCCAGCTCACACCGGACAGGGACCTACAATGAGCAGTTCTTC. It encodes CASSHRTGTYNEQFF. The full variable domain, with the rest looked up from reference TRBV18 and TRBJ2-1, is NAGVMQNPRHLVRRRGQEARLRCSPMKGHSHVYWYRQLPEEGLKFMVYLQKENIIDESGMPKERFSAEFPKEGPSILRIQQVVRGDSAAYFCASSHRTGTYNEQFFGPGTRLTVL.

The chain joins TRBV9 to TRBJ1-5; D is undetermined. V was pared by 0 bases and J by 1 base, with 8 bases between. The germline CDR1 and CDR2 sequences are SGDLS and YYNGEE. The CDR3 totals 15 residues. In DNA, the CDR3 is TGTGCCAGCAGCGTAGGCGGGCGCAGCAATCAGCCCCAGCATTTT. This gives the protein CASSVGGRSNQPQHF.

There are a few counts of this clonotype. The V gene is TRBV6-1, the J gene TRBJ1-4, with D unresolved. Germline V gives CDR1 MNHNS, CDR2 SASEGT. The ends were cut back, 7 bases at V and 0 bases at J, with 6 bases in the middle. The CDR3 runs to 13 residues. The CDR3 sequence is CASKESTNEKLFF. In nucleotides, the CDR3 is TGTGCCAGCAAAGAATCAACTAATGAAAAACTGTTTTTT.